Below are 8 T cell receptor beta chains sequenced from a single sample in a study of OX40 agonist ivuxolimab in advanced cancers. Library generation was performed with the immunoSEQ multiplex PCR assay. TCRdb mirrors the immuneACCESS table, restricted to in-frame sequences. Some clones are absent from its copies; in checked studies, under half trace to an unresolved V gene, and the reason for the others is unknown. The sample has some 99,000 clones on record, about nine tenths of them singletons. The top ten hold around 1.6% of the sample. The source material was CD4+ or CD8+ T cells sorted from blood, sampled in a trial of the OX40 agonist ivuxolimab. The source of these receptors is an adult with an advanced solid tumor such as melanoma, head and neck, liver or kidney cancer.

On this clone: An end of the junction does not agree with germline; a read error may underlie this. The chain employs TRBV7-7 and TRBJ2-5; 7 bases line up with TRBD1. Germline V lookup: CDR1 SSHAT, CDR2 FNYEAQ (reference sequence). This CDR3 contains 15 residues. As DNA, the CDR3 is TGTGCTAGCAGCCGGACAGGCCCTCAGGGGGAGACCCAGTACTTC. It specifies CASSRTGPQGETQYF.

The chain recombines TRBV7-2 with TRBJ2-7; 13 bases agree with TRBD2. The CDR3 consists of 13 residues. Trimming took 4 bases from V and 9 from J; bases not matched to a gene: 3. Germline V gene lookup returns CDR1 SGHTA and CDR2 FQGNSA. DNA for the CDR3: TGTGCCAGCAGCTGGGGACTAGCGGGACCGCAGTACTTC. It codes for CASSWGLAGPQYF.

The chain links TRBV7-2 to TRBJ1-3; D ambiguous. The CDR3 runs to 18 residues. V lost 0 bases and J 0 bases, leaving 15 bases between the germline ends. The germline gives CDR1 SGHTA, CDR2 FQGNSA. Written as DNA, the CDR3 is TGTGCCAGCAGCTTAGCCCCACGCAGCACCTTCTCTGGAAACACCATATATTTT. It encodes CASSLAPRSTFSGNTIYF.

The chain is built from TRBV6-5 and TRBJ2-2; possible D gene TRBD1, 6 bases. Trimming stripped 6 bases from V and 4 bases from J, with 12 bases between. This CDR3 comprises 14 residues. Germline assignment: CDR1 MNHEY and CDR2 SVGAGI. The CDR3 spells CASSRDTRTGELFF. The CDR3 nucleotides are TGTGCCAGCAGCCGGGACACACGCACCGGGGAGCTGTTTTTT.

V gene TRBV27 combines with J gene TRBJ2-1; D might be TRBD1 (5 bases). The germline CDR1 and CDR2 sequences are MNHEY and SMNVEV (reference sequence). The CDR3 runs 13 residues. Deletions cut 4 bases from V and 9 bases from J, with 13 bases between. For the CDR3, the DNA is TGTGCCAGCAGTTATGGGGCCTTAGGTGAGCAGTTCTTC. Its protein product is CASSYGALGEQFF.

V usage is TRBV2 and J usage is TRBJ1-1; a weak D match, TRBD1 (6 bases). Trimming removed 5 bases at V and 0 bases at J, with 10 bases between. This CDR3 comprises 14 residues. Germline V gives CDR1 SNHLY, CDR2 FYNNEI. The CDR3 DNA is TGTGCCAGCAGTACCCAGGGGTTGAACACTGAAGCTTTCTTT. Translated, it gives CASSTQGLNTEAFF.

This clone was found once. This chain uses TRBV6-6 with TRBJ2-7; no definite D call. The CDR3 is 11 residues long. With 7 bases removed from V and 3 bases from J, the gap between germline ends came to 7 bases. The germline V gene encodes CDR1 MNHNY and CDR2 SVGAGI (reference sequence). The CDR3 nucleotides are TGTGCCAGCACCTACTTCTACGAGCAGTACTTC. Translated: CASTYFYEQYF.

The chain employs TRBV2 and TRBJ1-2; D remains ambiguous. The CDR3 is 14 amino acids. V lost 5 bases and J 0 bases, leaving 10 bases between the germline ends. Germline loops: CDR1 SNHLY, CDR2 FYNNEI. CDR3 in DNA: TGTGCCAGCAGTTTGGTTGGGACTAACTATGGCTACACCTTC. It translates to CASSLVGTNYGYTF.